The 9 T cell receptor beta chains below come from one sample, sequenced in a study of T cell responses to AZD1222 COVID-19 vaccine. Using immunoSEQ multiplex PCR, the repertoire was profiled, and TCRdb retains in-frame clones only, with some absent. Of 150,000 or so clones listed, approximately 91% are singletons. Sample: peripheral blood, taken 28 days after the second AZD1222 dose. Receptors were obtained from an adult who received the AZD1222 COVID-19 vaccine.

The CDR3 region is CATGTSGETDTQYF. The CDR3 DNA follows: TGTGCCACCGGGACTAGCGGGGAGACAGATACGCAGTATTTT. The chain is built from TRBV10-3 and TRBJ2-3, with 13 bases lining up with TRBD2. The CDR3 is 14 amino acids. Per germline, CDR1 ENHRY and CDR2 SYGVKD. V shed 10 bases and J 3 bases; nucleotides not matched to a gene: 4.

The J gene is TRBJ2-7, the V gene TRBV6-1; D uncertain. The CDR3 has 14 amino acids. Trimming pared 3 bases from V and 3 bases from J, leaving 12 bases between. Germline lookup yields CDR1 MNHNS and CDR2 SASEGT. The DNA of the CDR3 is TGTGCCAGCAGTGATTTGGGCCGGAGCTACGAGCAGTACTTC. It is translated as CASSDLGRSYEQYF.

J is TRBJ1-2 and V is TRBV10-3; no firm D call. The CDR3 totals 11 residues. The germline V gene encodes CDR1 ENHRY and CDR2 SYGVKD. Trimming left V 6 bases short and J 7 bases short, with 9 bases between. The CDR3 here is CAIRADGGYTF. The CDR3 region has the DNA TGTGCCATCAGGGCAGATGGTGGCTACACCTTC.

This clone has a handful of counts. The V and J genes are TRBV11-3 and TRBJ2-1, with D possibly called TRBD1 or TRBD2 (7 bases each). The CDR3 runs 16 residues. Trimming pared 0 bases from V and 6 bases from J, leaving 15 bases between. Per germline, CDR1 SGHNT and CDR2 YENEEA. The CDR3 loop reads CASSLDGGRGGNEQFF. The CDR3 DNA sequence: TGTGCCAGCAGCTTAGATGGTGGCAGGGGGGGCAATGAGCAGTTCTTC.

This chain uses TRBV5-6 with TRBJ2-1, with a tentative D call TRBD1 (6 bases). Germline V gene lookup returns CDR1 SGHDT and CDR2 YYEEEE. The CDR3 is made up of 16 amino acids. The ends were cut back, 4 bases at V and 8 bases at J, with 22 bases in the middle. The chain's CDR3 is CASSGDRLSWVDEQFF. The CDR3, as DNA: TGTGCCAGCAGCGGAGACAGGCTCAGCTGGGTCGATGAGCAGTTCTTC.

The chain has TRBV5-1 and TRBJ2-2; D is unclear. CDR1 and CDR2 (germline): SGHRS, YFSETQ. The CDR3 is 12 residues long. With 3 bases removed from V and 0 bases from J, the gap between germline ends came to 0 bases. CDR3 DNA: TGCGCCAGCAGCTCGAACACCGGGGAGCTGTTTTTT. This translates into CASSSNTGELFF.

The rearrangement joins TRBV5-1 to TRBJ1-2, with D possibly being TRBD1 (5 bases). V was shortened by 4 bases and J by 1 base, with 20 bases between the two germline ends. Germline V CDR1 and CDR2: SGHRS, YFSETQ. The CDR3 totals 17 residues. The CDR3 DNA follows: TGCGCCAGCAGCGAATCCGGGACTGACTCCGTTAACTATGGCTACACCTTC. It encodes CASSESGTDSVNYGYTF.

This sequence joins TRBV12-5 and TRBJ1-3, with D perhaps matching TRBD1 (6 bases). This CDR3 region has 18 residues. Germline CDR1 LGHNT, CDR2 FRNRAP. V gave up 3 bases and J gave up 0 bases, with 18 bases separating them. The CDR3 coding sequence is TGTGCTAGTGGTTTTCGGGACATCCCCACGCTCTCTGGAAACACCATATATTTT. It is translated as CASGFRDIPTLSGNTIYF. Filled out from reference TRBV12-5 and TRBJ1-3, the complete variable domain reads DARVTQTPRHKVTEMGQEVTMRCQPILGHNTVFWYRQTMMQGLELLAYFRNRAPLDDSGMPKDRFSAEMPDATLATLKIQPSEPRDSAVYFCASGFRDIPTLSGNTIYFGEGSWLTVV.

This clone is a singleton in its sample. The chain is built from TRBV27 and TRBJ1-1; 9 positions match TRBD1. Germline V lookup: CDR1 MNHEY, CDR2 SMNVEV (reference sequence). The length of the CDR3 is 17 residues. With 1 base clipped from V and 4 bases from J, the junction kept 10 bases outside the gene matches. The CDR3 nucleotides read TGTGCCAGCAGTTTATGGGGAACGGACAGGGGAGCCACTGAAGCTTTCTTT. As protein: CASSLWGTDRGATEAFF.